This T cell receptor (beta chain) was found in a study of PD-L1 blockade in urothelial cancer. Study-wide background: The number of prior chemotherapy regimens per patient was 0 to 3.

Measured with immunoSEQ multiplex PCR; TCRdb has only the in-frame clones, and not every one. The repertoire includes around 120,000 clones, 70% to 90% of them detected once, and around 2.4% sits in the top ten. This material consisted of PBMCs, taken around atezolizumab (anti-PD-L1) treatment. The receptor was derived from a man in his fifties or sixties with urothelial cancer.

CDR3 residues: CASSSNGAYGYTF. The CDR3 region has the DNA TGTGCCAGCAGCTCCAATGGGGCCTATGGCTACACCTTC. The chain recombines TRBV7-8 with TRBJ1-2; possibly TRBD1 for D (5 bases). Germline CDR1 and CDR2: SGHVS and FQNEAQ. V lost 4 bases and J lost 4, with 10 bases in between. The CDR3 totals 13 residues.